Detailed here is one T cell receptor (beta chain). The data derive from a study of blood T cell repertoires in COVID-19. The assay was immunoSEQ multiplex PCR, and TCRdb's table has in-frame clones only and misses some. The sample comprises about 200,000 clones, 70% to 90% of which are singletons, and about 10% rests with the top ten. The germline CDR1 and CDR2 sequences are MGHDK and SYGVNS. The V and J ends lost 5 bases and 0 bases respectively, with 13 bases between them. This CDR3 region has 15 residues. This TCR was sampled from a woman aged 80 or over with acute or convalescent COVID-19. The gene calls are TRBV25-1 and TRBJ1-2; tentative D call: TRBD1 (5 bases). Sequencing was carried out using peripheral blood. The CDR3 DNA is TGTGCCAGCAGTTCTCTAAGACAGACTAACTATGGCTACACCTTC. This gives the protein CASSSLRQTNYGYTF.